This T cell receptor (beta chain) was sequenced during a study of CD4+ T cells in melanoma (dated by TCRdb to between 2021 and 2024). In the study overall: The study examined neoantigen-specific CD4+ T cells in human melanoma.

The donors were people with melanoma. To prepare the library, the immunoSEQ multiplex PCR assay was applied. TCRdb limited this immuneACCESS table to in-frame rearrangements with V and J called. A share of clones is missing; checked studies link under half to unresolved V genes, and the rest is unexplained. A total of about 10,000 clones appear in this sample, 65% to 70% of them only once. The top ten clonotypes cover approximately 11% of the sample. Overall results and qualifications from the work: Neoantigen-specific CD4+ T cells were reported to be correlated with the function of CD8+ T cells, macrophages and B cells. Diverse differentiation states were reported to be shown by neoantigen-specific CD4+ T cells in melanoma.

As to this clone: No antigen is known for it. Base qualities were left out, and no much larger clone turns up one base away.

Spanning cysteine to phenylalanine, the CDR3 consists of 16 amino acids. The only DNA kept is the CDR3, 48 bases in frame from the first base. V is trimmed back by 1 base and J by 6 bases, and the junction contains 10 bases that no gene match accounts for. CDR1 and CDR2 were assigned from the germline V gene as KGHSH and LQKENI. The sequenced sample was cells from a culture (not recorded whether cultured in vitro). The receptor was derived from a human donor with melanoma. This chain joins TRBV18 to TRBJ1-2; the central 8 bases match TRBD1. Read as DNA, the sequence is TGTGCCAGCTCACCACGATCCGGGACAGGACAGAATGGCTACACCTTC. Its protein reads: CASSPRSGTGQNGYTF.